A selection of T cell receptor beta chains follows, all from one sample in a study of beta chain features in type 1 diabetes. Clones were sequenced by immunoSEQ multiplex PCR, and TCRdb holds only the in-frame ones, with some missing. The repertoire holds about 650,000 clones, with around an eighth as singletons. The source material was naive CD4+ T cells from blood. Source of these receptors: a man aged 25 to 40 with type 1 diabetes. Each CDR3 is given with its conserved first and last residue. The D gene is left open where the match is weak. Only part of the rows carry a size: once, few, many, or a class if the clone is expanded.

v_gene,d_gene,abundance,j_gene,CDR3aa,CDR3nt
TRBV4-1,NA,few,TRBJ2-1,CASSQDEIFSHYSEQFF,TGCGCCAGCAGCCAAGATGAAATCTTTTCTCATTACAGTGAGCAGTTCTTC
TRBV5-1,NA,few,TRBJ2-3,CASSPLQPDTQYF,TGCGCCAGCAGCCCTTTGCAGCCAGATACGCAGTATTTT
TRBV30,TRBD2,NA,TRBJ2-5,CAWETSWETQYF,TGTGCCTGGGAGACTAGCTGGGAGACCCAGTACTTC
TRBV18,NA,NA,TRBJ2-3,CASSPTTDTQYF,TGTGCCAGCTCACCTACAACAGATACGCAGTATTTT
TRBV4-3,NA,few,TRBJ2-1,CASSHHGAASGPYNEQFF,TGCGCCAGCAGCCACCATGGAGCCGCGAGCGGCCCCTACAATGAGCAGTTCTTC
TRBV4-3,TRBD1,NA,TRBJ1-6,CASGQAGAGTYNSPLHF,TGCGCCAGCGGACAGGCAGGGGCCGGCACCTATAATTCACCCCTCCACTTT
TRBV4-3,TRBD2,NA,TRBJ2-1,CASSRRTSGGLQAEQFF,TGCGCCAGCAGCCGAAGGACTAGCGGGGGCTTACAAGCTGAGCAGTTCTTC
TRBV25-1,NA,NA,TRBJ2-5,CASSEQLGGTQYF,TGTGCCAGCAGTGAGCAACTAGGGGGGACCCAGTACTTC
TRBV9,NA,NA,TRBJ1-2,CASSVTGNGYTF,TGTGCCAGCAGCGTAACAGGGAATGGCTACACCTTC
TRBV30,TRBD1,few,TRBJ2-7,CAWSSQGDYEQYF,TGTGCCTGGAGTAGCCAGGGGGACTACGAGCAGTACTTC
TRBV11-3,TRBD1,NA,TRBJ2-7,CASSGQGPEQYF,TGTGCCAGCAGCGGACAGGGCCCCGAGCAGTACTTC
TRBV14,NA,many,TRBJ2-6,CASSQDPGANVLTF,TGTGCCAGCAGCCAAGATCCTGGGGCCAACGTCCTGACTTTC
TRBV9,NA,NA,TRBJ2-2,CASSASTNTGELFF,TGTGCCAGCAGCGCTTCTACGAACACCGGGGAGCTGTTTTTT
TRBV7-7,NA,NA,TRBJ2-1,CASSLYPRTGSSYNEQFF,TGTGCCAGCAGCTTATATCCCCGCACCGGGAGCTCCTACAATGAGCAGTTCTTC
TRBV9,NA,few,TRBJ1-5,CASSVGAVPSNQPQHF,TGTGCCAGCAGCGTAGGGGCAGTTCCTAGCAATCAGCCCCAGCATTTT
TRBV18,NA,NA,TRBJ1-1,CASSPPIGGGMEAFF,TGTGCCAGCTCACCACCGATAGGCGGGGGAATGGAAGCTTTCTTT
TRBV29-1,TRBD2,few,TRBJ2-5,CSVVTSGETQYF,TGCAGCGTTGTGACTAGCGGGGAGACCCAGTACTTC
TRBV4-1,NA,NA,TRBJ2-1,CASSHLAQGDEQFF,TGCGCCAGCAGCCATCTCGCACAGGGCGATGAGCAGTTCTTC
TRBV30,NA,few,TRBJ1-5,CAWSGRGDQPQHF,TGTGCCTGGAGTGGCAGGGGCGATCAGCCCCAGCATTTT
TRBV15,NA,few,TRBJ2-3,CATSRDKGTDTQYF,TGTGCCACCAGCAGAGATAAGGGAACAGATACGCAGTATTTT
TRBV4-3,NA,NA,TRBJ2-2,CASSHFDSPNTGELFF,TGCGCCAGCAGCCACTTCGACTCTCCGAACACCGGGGAGCTGTTTTTT
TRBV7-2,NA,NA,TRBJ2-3,CASSSSGRSTDTQYF,TGTGCCAGCAGCTCCTCTGGGCGGAGCACAGATACGCAGTATTTT
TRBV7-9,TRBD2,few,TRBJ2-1,CASSSPLAGGLNEQFF,TGTGCCAGCAGCTCCCCACTAGCGGGGGGCCTCAATGAGCAGTTCTTC
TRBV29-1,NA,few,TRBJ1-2,CSVDRDRRGSGYTF,TGCAGCGTTGATCGCGACCGGCGGGGGAGCGGCTACACCTTC
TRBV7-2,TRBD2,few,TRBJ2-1,CASSPGLVGLYNEQFF,TGTGCCAGCAGCCCTGGACTAGTGGGACTCTACAATGAGCAGTTCTTC
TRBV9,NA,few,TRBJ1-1,CASSPQTENTEAFF,TGTGCCAGCAGCCCCCAGACGGAGAACACTGAAGCTTTCTTT
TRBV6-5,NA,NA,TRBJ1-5,CASSYSGGVNQPQHF,TGTGCCAGCAGTTACTCGGGGGGTGTCAATCAGCCCCAGCATTTT
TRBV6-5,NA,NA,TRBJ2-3,CASSYRLSSTDTQYF,TGTGCCAGCAGTTACCGACTATCTAGCACAGATACGCAGTATTTT
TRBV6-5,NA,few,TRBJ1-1,CASSLGRIGPEAFF,TGTGCCAGCAGCCTCGGAAGGATCGGACCTGAAGCTTTCTTT